This TCR beta chain came from a study of identical twins. A universal primer site came from template switching; cDNA carried unique molecular identifiers. From the 5' RACE reads, TCRdb called clonotypes with MiXCR, one entry per CDR3 protein. The table shows about 530,000 distinct CDR3 sequences, with about 22% occurring only once. The CDR3 contains 16 residues. Germline loops: CDR1 LNHNV, CDR2 YYDKDF (reference sequence). V was trimmed by 1 base and J by 4 bases, leaving 14 bases between them. A further study also used this sample, focusing on yellow fever vaccine responses in identical twins. From that report: Twins' vaccine T cell responses reportedly seemed partly convergent and partly personalized.

The chain carries TRBV15 and TRBJ2-1; either TRBD1 or TRBD2 may supply D (5 bases each). The source material was CD4+ T cells sorted from blood. This clonotype originated in a woman aged 18 to 35 in good health. The CDR3 sequence: CATSRAALGRYNEQFF. The CDR3 DNA sequence: TGTGCCACCAGCAGAGCGGCCTTGGGACGGTACAATGAGCAGTTCTTC.